This T cell receptor beta chain emerged from a study of blood T cell repertoires in COVID-19. Background on the study: Spain, Italy and the United States supplied samples that represented acute and convalescent COVID-19. The cDNA or gDNA used as material had been derived from T cells, B-cell-depleted T cells, or PBMCs.

The CDR3 covers 17 residues. Germline CDR1 is KGHSH and CDR2 is LQKENI. J was trimmed by 2 bases and V by 3 bases; bases with no gene match: 7. In the original workflow: Scientists estimated how many nucleated cells there were by amplifying reference gene primers. Sequenced by immunoSEQ multiplex PCR; TCRdb stores in-frame clones only, minus some. The D gene and trimming were derived from the DNA, and the V and J assignments and clone size from that table. The sample lists under 200,000 clones, roughly 84% occurring once. The specimen sequenced was peripheral blood. The source is a man aged 18-30 years with active or convalescent COVID-19. The rearrangement joins TRBV18 to TRBJ2-2; 9 bases line up with TRBD1. CDR3 in DNA: TGTGCCAGCTCACCCAGTCCGGGACAGGGAAACACCGGGGAGCTGTTTTTT. Encoded protein: CASSPSPGQGNTGELFF.